The 20 T cell receptor beta chains presented below share a single source sample, sequenced in a study of cytomegalovirus exposure and HLA in healthy donors. This PCR relied on a set of 60 Vbeta primers and 13 Jbeta primers. Using immunoSEQ multiplex PCR, the repertoire was profiled, and TCRdb retains in-frame clones only, with some absent. This repertoire includes 56,000 or so clones. The sample consisted of PBMCs. These receptors all stem from a female donor in good health and CMV-seronegative.

The CDR3 DNA follows: TGTGCCAGCAGTAGCCGACAGGGTGACATTCAGTACTTC. This codes for CASSSRQGDIQYF. The genes are TRBV6-1 and TRBJ2-4, with 7 bases that match TRBD1. Trimming at V came to 5 bases and at J to 8 bases, leaving 6 bases not matched to a gene. The CDR3 loop spans 13 amino acids. Germline assignment: CDR1 MNHNS and CDR2 SASEGT.

Notes on this clone: A junction end diverges from the germline sequence, so it may reflect a read error. This chain joins TRBV7-7 and TRBJ2-3; 8 positions agree with TRBD1. This CDR3 comprises 14 residues. Per germline, CDR1 SSHAT and CDR2 FNYEAQ (reference sequence). The CDR3 protein is CASSTGTGMVTQYF. CDR3 nucleotides: TGTGCTAGCAGCACAGGGACAGGAATGGTTACGCAGTATTTT.

CDR3 sequence: CASSTLDSENQPQHF. The CDR3 DNA sequence: TGTGCCAGCTCAACCTTGGACAGCGAGAATCAGCCCCAGCATTTT. The rearrangement joins TRBV18 to TRBJ1-5; perhaps TRBD1 as D (6 bases). From germline, CDR1 is KGHSH and CDR2 LQKENI. The ends were cut back, 5 bases at V and 4 bases at J, with 15 bases in the middle. This CDR3 comprises 15 residues.

This chain links TRBV13 with TRBJ1-1; D is perhaps TRBD1 (5 bases). The length of the CDR3 is 13 residues. Germline CDR1 is PRHDT and CDR2 is FYEKMQ (reference sequence). V gave up 3 bases and J gave up 4 bases, with 9 bases separating them. The DNA of the CDR3 is TGTGCCAGCAGCTTCAGGGATGTCACTGAAGCTTTCTTT. Translation gives CASSFRDVTEAFF.

The chain employs TRBV19 and TRBJ1-2; possibly TRBD1 for D (5 bases). V gave up 3 bases and J gave up 8 bases, with 16 bases separating them. Germline V lookup: CDR1 LNHDA, CDR2 SQIVND (reference sequence). This CDR3 is 14 amino acids long. The CDR3 is CASSIGGEAHGYTF. In nucleotides, the CDR3 is TGTGCCAGTAGTATCGGAGGGGAGGCACACGGCTACACCTTC.

This chain joins TRBV6-1 and TRBJ1-2, with D possibly being TRBD1 (5 bases). The germline V and J ends were trimmed by 0 bases and 5 bases, with 16 bases remaining between them. The CDR3 totals 16 residues. CDR1 and CDR2 (germline): MNHNS, SASEGT. In nucleotides, the CDR3 is TGTGCCAGCAGTGAAGCGCTTCTGGGCAGGGAATATGGCTACACCTTC. Amino acids: CASSEALLGREYGYTF.

The chain combines TRBV5-1 with TRBJ2-4; 7 positions match TRBD1. V shed 4 bases and J 5 bases; nucleotides not matched to a gene: 6. Germline CDR1 reads SGHRS; CDR2 reads YFSETQ. CDR3 length: 14 amino acids. The chain's CDR3 is CASSVRGQENIQYF. CDR3 in DNA: TGCGCCAGCAGCGTCCGCGGACAGGAAAACATTCAGTACTTC.

The CDR3 sequence: CASSVFGQGAWNTEAFF. As DNA, the CDR3 is TGTGCCAGCAGTGTATTCGGGCAGGGGGCGTGGAACACTGAAGCTTTCTTT. This rearrangement joins TRBV6-1 to TRBJ1-1; 8 bases align to TRBD1. V was clipped by 4 bases and J by 1 base; unmatched bases: 11. The CDR3 contains 17 residues. Germline CDR1 MNHNS, CDR2 SASEGT.

The rearrangement joins TRBV19 to TRBJ2-3; 7 bases line up with TRBD2. The junction had 3 bases not matched to a gene; V was cut back by 3 bases and J by 0 bases. The CDR3 extends over 15 amino acids. CDR1 is LNHDA and CDR2 is SQIVND in the germline V gene (reference sequence). The CDR3 spells CASSIQRGSTDTQYF. In DNA form, the CDR3 reads TGTGCCAGTAGTATCCAGCGGGGCAGCACAGATACGCAGTATTTT. The complete variable domain, with remaining parts taken from reference TRBV19 and TRBJ2-3, reads DGGITQSPKYLFRKEGQNVTLSCEQNLNHDAMYWYRQDPGQGLRLIYYSQIVNDFQKGDIAEGYSVSREKKESFPLTVTSAQKNPTAFYLCASSIQRGSTDTQYFGPGTRLTVL.

This rearrangement joins TRBV10-3 to TRBJ2-2; the match to TRBD1 covers 7 bases. CDR1 is ENHRY and CDR2 is SYGVKD in the germline V gene. This CDR3 is 16 amino acids long. The V and J ends lost 9 bases and 3 bases, in that order; junction bases with no gene match: 13. The DNA of the CDR3 is TGTGCCATTAGGCGATACAGGGGTACGGACACCGGGGAGCTGTTTTTT. Translation: CAIRRYRGTDTGELFF.

This chain links TRBV11-3 with TRBJ1-1; 8 bases map to TRBD1. From germline, CDR1 is SGHNT and CDR2 YENEEA. The CDR3 consists of 15 residues. V dropped 5 bases and J dropped 1; count of bases not matched to a gene: 6. DNA for the CDR3: TGTGCCAGCAGCCACCCCGGACAGGGGAACACTGAAGCTTTCTTT. This translates into CASSHPGQGNTEAFF.

The chain combines TRBV18 with TRBJ1-1; D possibly corresponds to TRBD1 (6 bases). Germline CDR1 KGHSH, CDR2 LQKENI. Trimming cost V 1 base and J 2 bases, with 11 bases left between them. The CDR3 loop spans 15 amino acids. The CDR3 nucleotides read TGTGCCAGCTCACCACTACAGGGAGCAAACACTGAAGCTTTCTTT. Amino acid sequence: CASSPLQGANTEAFF.

The rearrangement uses TRBV7-9 and TRBJ1-1; 8 bases match TRBD1. There are 16 residues in the CDR3. CDR1 is SEHNR, CDR2 FQNEAQ, per germline (reference sequence). Trimming took 3 bases from V and 3 from J; bases not matched to a gene: 9. CDR3: CASSFPRGRRDTEAFF. In nucleotides, the CDR3 is TGTGCCAGCAGCTTCCCCAGGGGGCGGCGGGACACTGAAGCTTTCTTT.

The chain recombines TRBV6-5 with TRBJ2-3; TRBD2 aligns across 7 bases. Trimming cost V 4 bases and J 4 bases; bases outside gene matches: 11. The CDR3 contains 16 residues. The germline CDR1 and CDR2 sequences are MNHEY and SVGAGI. CDR3 residues: CASSSLGGGRADTQYF. The CDR3 nucleotides are TGTGCCAGCAGTTCCCTCGGCGGGGGACGGGCAGATACGCAGTATTTT.

Here the CDR3 reads CASSPTGPNTEAFF. The CDR3 nucleotides read TGTGCCAGCAGCCCGACAGGGCCGAACACTGAAGCTTTCTTT. The rearrangement joins TRBV6-5 to TRBJ1-1; 7 positions agree with TRBD1. There are 14 residues in the CDR3. The V gene end was trimmed by 6 bases and the J gene end by 1 base; junction bases not matched to a gene: 5. Germline CDR1 reads MNHEY; CDR2 reads SVGAGI.

This chain joins TRBV9 and TRBJ2-2, with a weak D call TRBD1 (6 bases). Trimming cost V 8 bases and J 4 bases, with 12 bases left between them. The CDR3 runs 13 residues. Germline values: CDR1 SGDLS, CDR2 YYNGEE. As DNA, the CDR3 is TGTGCCAGTGGACAGTCTGCCACCGGGGAGCTGTTTTTT. This sequence encodes CASGQSATGELFF.

The chain recombines TRBV6-1 with TRBJ2-7; 9 bases agree with TRBD1. Germline lookup yields CDR1 MNHNS and CDR2 SASEGT. CDR3 length: 15 amino acids. The V and J ends lost 4 bases and 0 bases, in that order; junction bases with no gene match: 4. The CDR3, as DNA: TGTGCCAGCAGTGTTGGGACAGGGCTCTCCTACGAGCAGTACTTC. This sequence encodes CASSVGTGLSYEQYF.

V gene TRBV6-1 combines with J gene TRBJ1-2; D remains ambiguous. Germline loops: CDR1 MNHNS, CDR2 SASEGT. Trimming removed 0 bases from V and 4 bases from J, with 9 bases in between. CDR3 length: 14 residues. The CDR3 DNA sequence: TGTGCCAGCAGTGAAGCCGCGGGCAGCTATGGCTACACCTTC. Protein product: CASSEAAGSYGYTF.

The chain uses TRBV10-3 and TRBJ1-3; D call uncertain. The length of the CDR3 is 16 residues. Germline assignment: CDR1 ENHRY and CDR2 SYGVKD. The V and J ends lost 3 bases and 0 bases respectively, with 12 bases between them. The CDR3 DNA reads TGTGCCATCAGTGAAGACCCGAGGGCCTCTGGAAACACCATATATTTT. Protein sequence: CAISEDPRASGNTIYF.

The gene calls are TRBV19 and TRBJ1-2; maybe TRBD1 (5 bases). V was clipped by 0 bases and J by 8 bases, with 13 bases between them. Germline V lookup: CDR1 LNHDA, CDR2 SQIVND (reference sequence). The CDR3 runs 14 residues. This CDR3 reads CASSIERRGWGYTF. The DNA for the CDR3 is TGTGCCAGTAGTATAGAAAGGAGGGGTTGGGGCTACACCTTC.